This TCR beta chain derives from a study of technical replicates of blood from several donors. Assay: immunoSEQ multiplex PCR; the TCRdb copy retains only in-frame clones and omits some. The sample carries around 79,000 clones, 91% recorded once. The CDR3 has 15 amino acids. Germline values: CDR1 SGHAT, CDR2 FQNNGV. Deletions cut 5 bases from V and 4 bases from J, with 17 bases between. The J gene is TRBJ1-1, the V gene TRBV11-2; a possible D gene is TRBD1 (6 bases). Sequenced material: T cells isolated from PBMCs. This receptor was obtained from a human donor in good health. The CDR3 reads CASSDYRALFTEAFF. The CDR3 nucleotides read TGTGCCAGCAGCGACTACAGGGCCCTCTTCACTGAAGCTTTCTTT.